The 21 T cell receptor beta chains listed next were all sequenced from one sample in a study of T cells in localized non-small cell lung cancer (dated by TCRdb to about 2020). Libraries were built with the immunoSEQ multiplex PCR assay. Sourced from immuneACCESS, this table was stored by TCRdb with only in-frame sequences that have V and J called. A share of the clones is absent; for the studies checked, an unresolved V gene accounts for under half, and the remainder has no known explanation. In all, the sample holds 30,000 to 35,000 clones, and about 89% of those were seen once. The ten largest make up roughly 2.9% of the sample. The material was peripheral blood, obtained before any cancer treatment. These receptors came from an older female donor with stage I lung adenocarcinoma.

This clone came up once. The chain couples TRBV7-6 to TRBJ1-2; D is perhaps TRBD1 (5 bases). Between the trimmed V and J ends, which lost 2 bases and 4 bases, there was a span of 8 bases. The CDR3 extends over 13 amino acids. Per germline, CDR1 SGHVS and CDR2 FNYEAQ. CDR3 sequence (DNA): TGTGCCAGCAGCTTACGGGGCCTCTATGGCTACACCTTC. It codes for CASSLRGLYGYTF.

J is TRBJ2-7 and V is TRBV19, with 14 bases fitting TRBD2. Trimming took 6 bases from V and 7 from J; bases not matched to a gene: 14. This CDR3 spans 17 amino acids. CDR1 is LNHDA, CDR2 SQIVND, per germline (reference sequence). The CDR3, as DNA: TGTGCCAGTAGACGAGCCGGGACTAGCGGGAGCTTGGGAGAGCAGTACTTC. It specifies CASRRAGTSGSLGEQYF.

This clone was seen just once. The gene calls are TRBV28 and TRBJ2-7; 7 bases align to TRBD1. Trimming removed 6 bases from V and 2 bases from J; junction bases left unmatched: 1. The length of the CDR3 is 12 residues. Germline V gene sequence: CDR1 MDHEN, CDR2 SYDVKM. CDR3 DNA: TGTGCCAGCAGGACAGGGACCTACGAGCAGTACTTC. Its translation is CASRTGTYEQYF.

The chain carries TRBV7-9 and TRBJ2-7; D is possibly TRBD2 (6 bases). CDR1 SEHNR and CDR2 FQNEAQ come from the germline V gene (reference sequence). This CDR3 region has 15 residues. V was pared by 0 bases and J by 2 bases, with 11 bases between. The CDR3 DNA reads as TGTGCCAGCAGCTTAGCCGGAGGGGAAGCCTACGAGCAGTACTTC. It is translated as CASSLAGGEAYEQYF. The complete variable domain, with remaining parts taken from reference TRBV7-9 and TRBJ2-7, reads DTGVSQNPRHKITKRGQNVTFRCDPISEHNRLYWYRQTLGQGPEFLTYFQNEAQLEKSRLLSDRFSAERPKGSFSTLEIQRTEQGDSAMYLCASSLAGGEAYEQYFGPGTRLTVT.

The rearrangement links TRBV4-2 to TRBJ1-2; 7 bases are shared with TRBD1. CDR3 size: 14 residues. Germline V lookup: CDR1 LGHNA, CDR2 YNFKEQ. V lost 5 bases to trimming and J lost 6 bases; unmatched junction nucleotides: 9. The CDR3: CASSLITGDNGYTF. As DNA, the CDR3 is TGTGCCAGCAGCTTGATCACAGGGGACAATGGCTACACCTTC.

In this sample, this clone turned up a few times. This chain uses TRBV7-2 with TRBJ2-7; 9 nucleotides align to TRBD2. The germline V gene encodes CDR1 SGHTA and CDR2 FQGNSA. The CDR3 has 14 amino acids. With V trimmed by 7 bases and J by 6 bases, 10 bases remained unmatched. The CDR3, as DNA: TGTGCCAGCAACCTAGCGGGACAGAACTTCGAGCAGTACTTC. Its translation: CASNLAGQNFEQYF.

The chain recombines TRBV6-5 with TRBJ1-2; 7 bases line up with TRBD1. The germline V gene encodes CDR1 MNHEY and CDR2 SVGAGI. The CDR3 is 12 residues long. Germline trimming cut 6 bases from V and 8 bases from J; bases unmatched to any gene: 6. In nucleotides, the CDR3 is TGTGCCAGCAGCCGACAGGGAGGAGGCTACACCTTC. Translated: CASSRQGGGYTF.

J is TRBJ2-2 and V is TRBV2; D is uncertain. Trimming took off 3 bases at V and 1 base at J, with 9 bases between the two ends. Germline CDR1 reads SNHLY; CDR2 reads FYNNEI. The CDR3 length is 15 residues. The CDR3 sequence is CASSETDKNTGELFF. DNA of the CDR3: TGTGCCAGCAGTGAGACCGACAAGAACACCGGGGAGCTGTTTTTT.

The CDR3 sequence: CASSLDRAGYTF. CDR3 nucleotides: TGTGCCAGCAGCTTAGACAGGGCTGGCTACACCTTC. This chain uses TRBV7-2 with TRBJ1-2, with D perhaps TRBD1 (6 bases). Germline lookup yields CDR1 SGHTA and CDR2 FQGNSA. V was pared by 1 base and J by 7 bases, with 7 bases between. The CDR3 covers 12 residues.

The chain carries TRBV19 and TRBJ2-7; the match to TRBD1 covers 9 bases. The length of the CDR3 is 15 residues. V shed 5 bases and J 3 bases; nucleotides not matched to a gene: 8. CDR1 and CDR2 from the germline V gene are LNHDA and SQIVND (reference sequence). The DNA for the CDR3 is TGTGCCAGTAGTGCCACCGGGACAGGGCTCTACGAGCAGTACTTC. Its protein product is CASSATGTGLYEQYF.

The chain couples TRBV9 to TRBJ1-1; D call uncertain. The germline gives CDR1 SGDLS, CDR2 YYNGEE. Trimming removed 0 bases at V and 6 bases at J, with 15 bases between. This CDR3 comprises 15 residues. CDR3 residues: CASSVVPGSGAEAFF. CDR3 sequence (DNA): TGTGCCAGCAGCGTAGTCCCGGGGAGCGGGGCTGAAGCTTTCTTT. The full variable domain, completed using reference TRBV9 and TRBJ1-1, is DSGVTQTPKHLITATGQRVTLRCSPRSGDLSVYWYQQSLDQGLQFLIQYYNGEERAKGNILERFSAQQFPDLHSELNLSSLELGDSALYFCASSVVPGSGAEAFFGQGTRLTVV.

The J gene is TRBJ1-1, the V gene TRBV30; 7 bases are shared with TRBD1. V shed 6 bases and J 2 bases; nucleotides not matched to a gene: 6. This CDR3 has 13 amino acids. Germline V gene data show CDR1 as GTSNPN and CDR2 as SVGIG (reference sequence). This CDR3 reads CACSGQRNTEAFF. CDR3 bases: TGTGCCTGTTCGGGACAGAGAAACACTGAAGCTTTCTTT.

The rearrangement joins TRBV29-1 to TRBJ2-7; D is possibly TRBD1 or TRBD2 (5 bases each). Trimming shortened V by 7 bases and J by 4 bases, and 14 bases separated the two germline ends. The CDR3 contains 12 residues. Germline CDR1 and CDR2: SQVTM and ANQGSEA. For the CDR3, the DNA is TGCAGCGAAGGGGACGGAGAATACGAGCAGTACTTC. Its translation is CSEGDGEYEQYF.

The V gene is TRBV28, the J gene TRBJ2-3, with 7 bases aligning to TRBD2. CDR1 is MDHEN and CDR2 is SYDVKM in the germline V gene. After removal of 3 bases from V and 6 bases from J, the junction contained 15 bases not matched to a gene. The CDR3 is made up of 17 amino acids. The CDR3 DNA is TGTGCCAGCAGTTTGGGGAGGGGCACGAACCCTAGGGATACGCAGTATTTT. It encodes CASSLGRGTNPRDTQYF. Based on the CDR3 plus reference TRBV28 and TRBJ2-3, the full variable domain is DVKVTQSSRYLVKRTGEKVFLECVQDMDHENMFWYRQDPGLGLRLIYFSYDVKMKEKGDIPEGYSVSREKKERFSLILESASTNQTSMYLCASSLGRGTNPRDTQYFGPGTRLTVL.

The V and J genes are TRBV11-2 and TRBJ2-4, with 9 bases lining up with TRBD2. V shed 2 bases, J shed 2 bases, and the junction held 7 bases outside the gene matches. The CDR3 consists of 17 residues. Germline V gene sequence: CDR1 SGHAT, CDR2 FQNNGV. CDR3 in DNA: TGTGCCAGCAGCTTAAGTCTAGCGGGAAACACCAAAAACATTCAGTACTTC. Amino acid sequence: CASSLSLAGNTKNIQYF.

The CDR3 sequence: CASSPSSGQETQYF. The CDR3 DNA sequence: TGTGCCAGCTCACCCTCTAGCGGGCAAGAGACCCAGTACTTC. This chain uses TRBV18 with TRBJ2-5, with TRBD2 matching 8 bases. The V and J ends lost 3 bases and 2 bases, in that order; junction bases with no gene match: 2. Germline V lookup: CDR1 KGHSH, CDR2 LQKENI. CDR3 length: 14 residues.

J is TRBJ1-1 and V is TRBV5-4; D not resolved. The CDR3 runs 13 residues. V lost 1 base and J lost 4, with 8 bases in between. Germline V CDR1 and CDR2: SGHNT, YYREEE (reference sequence). The CDR3 coding sequence is TGTGCCAGCAGCTTGTGGCCGGGCACTGAAGCTTTCTTT. Its protein product is CASSLWPGTEAFF.

The V gene is TRBV4-3, the J gene TRBJ2-5, with 9 bases identical to TRBD2. With 0 bases clipped from V and 5 bases from J, the junction kept 4 bases outside the gene matches. Germline lookup yields CDR1 LGHNA and CDR2 YSLEER. The CDR3 consists of 15 residues. CDR3 in amino acids: CASSQERSGRETQYF. The CDR3 region has the DNA TGCGCCAGCAGCCAAGAAAGGAGCGGGAGGGAGACCCAGTACTTC.

V usage is TRBV30 and J usage is TRBJ2-1; perhaps D is TRBD1 or TRBD2 (5 bases each). Germline V gene lookup returns CDR1 GTSNPN and CDR2 SVGIG (reference sequence). V was trimmed by 3 bases and J by 4 bases, leaving 16 bases between them. CDR3 length equals 15 residues. CDR3 sequence: CAWSPLGDLYNEQFF. The CDR3 DNA reads TGTGCCTGGAGCCCTCTAGGGGACCTGTACAATGAGCAGTTCTTC.

The table lists this clone with a few counts. V usage is TRBV18 and J usage is TRBJ1-2; D gene uncertain. The V gene lost 0 bases and the J gene lost 1 base, with 21 bases spanning the gap. This CDR3 contains 19 residues. Germline CDR1 reads KGHSH; CDR2 reads LQKENI. The CDR3 bases are TGTGCCAGCTCACCACCTCCGTCGCGGGAAGTCTTCTTTAACTATGGCTACACCTTC. Its protein product is CASSPPPSREVFFNYGYTF.

The genes are TRBV6-6 and TRBJ1-1; 10 bases agree with TRBD1. CDR3 size: 14 residues. Germline values: CDR1 MNHNY, CDR2 SVGAGI (reference sequence). Trimming at V came to 6 bases and at J to 4 bases, leaving 5 bases not matched to a gene. DNA of the CDR3: TGTGCCAGCAGCTTGGGACAGGGGAGCACTGAAGCTTTCTTT. Protein sequence: CASSLGQGSTEAFF.